This T cell receptor beta chain was captured by sequencing in a study of blood T cell repertoires in COVID-19. Study background: Samples came from the United States, Italy and Spain, spanning acute and convalescent COVID-19.

CDR1 LNHDA and CDR2 SQIVND come from the germline V gene (reference sequence). CDR3 size: 16 residues. Trimming took off 5 bases at V and 0 bases at J, with 11 bases between the two ends. Authors' data handling: Scientists estimated how many nucleated cells there were by amplifying reference gene primers. Produced via immunoSEQ multiplex PCR; TCRdb's table is partial and in-frame only. The D gene and trimming were derived from the DNA, and the V and J assignments and clone size from that table. The sample shows some 250,000 clones, over 80% of them seen only once. V gene TRBV19 combines with J gene TRBJ2-6, with D perhaps TRBD2 (5 bases). The sequence was collected from a man aged 35-49 years with acute or convalescent COVID-19. Sequenced input: peripheral blood. The CDR3, as DNA: TGTGCCAGTAGTTACGGACTGCGCTCTGGGGCCAACGTCCTGACTTTC. Translated, it gives CASSYGLRSGANVLTF. Looking up the rest from reference TRBV19 and TRBJ2-6 gives the full variable domain: DGGITQSPKYLFRKEGQNVTLSCEQNLNHDAMYWYRQDPGQGLRLIYYSQIVNDFQKGDIAEGYSVSREKKESFPLTVTSAQKNPTAFYLCASSYGLRSGANVLTFGAGSRLTVL.